This TCR beta chain was documented in a study of T cell clonotyping in hematopoietic cell transplantation. Study-level findings and limits: Cells were unsorted, so CD4 and CD8 contributions were not separated.

CDR3 length: 14 residues. V was cut by 3 bases and J by 5 bases, with 13 bases left in between. CDR1 and CDR2 (germline): LNHDA, SQIVND (reference sequence). Sequencing was performed with immunoSEQ multiplex PCR; in TCRdb, only in-frame clones are kept and a portion is missing. The table has tens of thousands of clones, approximately 95% seen once; the top ten hold approximately 1%. In the case of this clone: The antigen remains undetermined.

This chain joins TRBV19 and TRBJ2-5; D is possibly TRBD2 (6 bases). The TCR comes from a man aged 30 to 45 in good health. Some clones in this sample may be carry-over from other donors' samples. Sequenced material: peripheral blood mononuclear cells. The chain's CDR3 is CASSMKLGGETQYF. The CDR3 bases are TGTGCCAGTAGTATGAAGCTTGGGGGGGAGACCCAGTACTTC.